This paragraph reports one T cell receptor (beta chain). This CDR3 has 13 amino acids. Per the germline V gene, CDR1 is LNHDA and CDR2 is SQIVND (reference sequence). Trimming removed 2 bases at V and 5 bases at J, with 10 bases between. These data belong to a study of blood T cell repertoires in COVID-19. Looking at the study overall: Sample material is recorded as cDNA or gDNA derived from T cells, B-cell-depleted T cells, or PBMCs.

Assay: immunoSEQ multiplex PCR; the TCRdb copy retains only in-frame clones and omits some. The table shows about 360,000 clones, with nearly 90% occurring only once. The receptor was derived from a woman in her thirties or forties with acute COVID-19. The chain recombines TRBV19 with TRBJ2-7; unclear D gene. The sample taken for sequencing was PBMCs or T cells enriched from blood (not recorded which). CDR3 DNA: TGTGCCAGTAGTATAAAAATCGGAGACGAGCAGTACTTC. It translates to CASSIKIGDEQYF. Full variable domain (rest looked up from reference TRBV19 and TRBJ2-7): DGGITQSPKYLFRKEGQNVTLSCEQNLNHDAMYWYRQDPGQGLRLIYYSQIVNDFQKGDIAEGYSVSREKKESFPLTVTSAQKNPTAFYLCASSIKIGDEQYFGPGTRLTVT.